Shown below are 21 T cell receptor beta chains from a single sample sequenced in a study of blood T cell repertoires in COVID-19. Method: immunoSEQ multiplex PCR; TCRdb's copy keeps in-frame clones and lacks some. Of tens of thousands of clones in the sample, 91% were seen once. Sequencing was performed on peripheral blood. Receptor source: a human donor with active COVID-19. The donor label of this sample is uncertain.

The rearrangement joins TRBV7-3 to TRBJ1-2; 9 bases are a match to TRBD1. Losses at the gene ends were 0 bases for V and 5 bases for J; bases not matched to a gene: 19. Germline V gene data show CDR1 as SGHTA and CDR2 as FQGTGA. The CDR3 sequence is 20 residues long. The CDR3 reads CASSLTGNPPGQGRGYGYTF. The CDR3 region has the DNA TGTGCCAGCAGCTTAACCGGTAACCCCCCGGGACAGGGACGTGGTTATGGCTACACCTTC.

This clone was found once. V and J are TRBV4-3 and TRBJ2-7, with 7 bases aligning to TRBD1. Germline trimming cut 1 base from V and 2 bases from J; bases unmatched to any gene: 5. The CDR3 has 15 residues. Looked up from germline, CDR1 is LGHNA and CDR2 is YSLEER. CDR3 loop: CASSQVIGTAYEQYF. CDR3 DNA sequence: TGCGCCAGCAGCCAAGTAATTGGGACAGCCTACGAGCAGTACTTC.

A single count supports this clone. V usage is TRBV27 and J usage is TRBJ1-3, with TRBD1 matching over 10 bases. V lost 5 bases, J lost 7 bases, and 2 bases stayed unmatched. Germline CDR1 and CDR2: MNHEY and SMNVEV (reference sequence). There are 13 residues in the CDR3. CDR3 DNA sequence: TGTGCCAGCAGTCAGGACAGGGGGAACACCATATATTTT. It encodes CASSQDRGNTIYF.

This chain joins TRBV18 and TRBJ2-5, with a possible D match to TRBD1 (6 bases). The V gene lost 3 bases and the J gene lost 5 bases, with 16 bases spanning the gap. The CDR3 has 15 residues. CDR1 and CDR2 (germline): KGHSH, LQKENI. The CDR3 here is CASSPQGNLGETQYF. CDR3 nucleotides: TGTGCCAGCTCACCGCAGGGGAATTTGGGGGAGACCCAGTACTTC. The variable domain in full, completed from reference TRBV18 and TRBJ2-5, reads NAGVMQNPRHLVRRRGQEARLRCSPMKGHSHVYWYRQLPEEGLKFMVYLQKENIIDESGMPKERFSAEFPKEGPSILRIQQVVRGDSAAYFCASSPQGNLGETQYFGPGTRLLVL.

In DNA, the CDR3 is TGTGCCAGCAGCTTAGCAGGCAGCGGGGCTGGGGCCAACGTCCTGACTTTC. Its translation is CASSLAGSGAGANVLTF. J is TRBJ2-6 and V is TRBV7-9, with TRBD2 identical over 7 bases. J was trimmed by 2 bases and V by 0 bases; bases with no gene match: 4. The CDR3 consists of 17 residues. From germline, CDR1 is SEHNR and CDR2 FQNEAQ (reference sequence).

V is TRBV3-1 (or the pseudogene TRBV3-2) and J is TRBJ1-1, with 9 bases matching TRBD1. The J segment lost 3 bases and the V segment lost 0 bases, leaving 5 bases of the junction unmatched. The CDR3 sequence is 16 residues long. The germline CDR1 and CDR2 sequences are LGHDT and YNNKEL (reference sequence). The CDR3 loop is CASSQEDRGEDTEAFF. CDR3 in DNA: TGTGCCAGCAGCCAAGAGGACAGGGGTGAAGACACTGAAGCTTTCTTT.

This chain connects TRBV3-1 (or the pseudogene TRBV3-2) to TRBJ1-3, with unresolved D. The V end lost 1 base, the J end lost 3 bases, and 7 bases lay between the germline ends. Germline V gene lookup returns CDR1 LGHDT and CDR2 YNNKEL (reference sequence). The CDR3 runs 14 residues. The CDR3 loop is CASSQVESGNTIYF. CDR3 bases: TGTGCCAGCAGCCAAGTTGAGAGTGGAAACACCATATATTTT.

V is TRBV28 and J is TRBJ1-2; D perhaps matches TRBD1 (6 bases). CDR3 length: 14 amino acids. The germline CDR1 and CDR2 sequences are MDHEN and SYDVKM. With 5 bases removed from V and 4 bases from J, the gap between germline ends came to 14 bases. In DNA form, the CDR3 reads TGTGCCAGCAGTCTCCAGGCCAGGGGCTATGGCTACACCTTC. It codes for CASSLQARGYGYTF.

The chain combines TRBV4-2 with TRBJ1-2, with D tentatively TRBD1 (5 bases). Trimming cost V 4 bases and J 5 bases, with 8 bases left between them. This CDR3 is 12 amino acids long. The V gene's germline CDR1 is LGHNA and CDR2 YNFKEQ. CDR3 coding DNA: TGTGCCAGCAGCCGAGACAGTTATGGCTACACCTTC. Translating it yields CASSRDSYGYTF.

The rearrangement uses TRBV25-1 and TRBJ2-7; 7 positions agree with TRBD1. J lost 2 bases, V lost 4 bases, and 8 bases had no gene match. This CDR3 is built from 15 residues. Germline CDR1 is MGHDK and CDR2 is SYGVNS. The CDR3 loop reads CASSGANRGTYEQYF. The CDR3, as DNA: TGTGCCAGCAGTGGGGCAAACAGGGGTACCTACGAGCAGTACTTC.

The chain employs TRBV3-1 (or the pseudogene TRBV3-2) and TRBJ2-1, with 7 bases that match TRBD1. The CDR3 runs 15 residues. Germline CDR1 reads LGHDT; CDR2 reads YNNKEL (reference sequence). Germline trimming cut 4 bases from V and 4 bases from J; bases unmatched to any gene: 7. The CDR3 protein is CASSPGQAPYNEQFF. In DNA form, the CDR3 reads TGTGCCAGCAGCCCAGGACAGGCACCATACAATGAGCAGTTCTTC.

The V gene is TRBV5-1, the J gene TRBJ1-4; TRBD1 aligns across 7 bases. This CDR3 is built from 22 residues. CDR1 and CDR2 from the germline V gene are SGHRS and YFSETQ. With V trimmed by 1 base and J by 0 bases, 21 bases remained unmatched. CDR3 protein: CASSLYLVGTAYLRTTNEKLFF. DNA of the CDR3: TGCGCCAGCAGCTTGTATTTAGTGGGGACAGCATATTTACGGACAACTAATGAAAAACTGTTTTTT.

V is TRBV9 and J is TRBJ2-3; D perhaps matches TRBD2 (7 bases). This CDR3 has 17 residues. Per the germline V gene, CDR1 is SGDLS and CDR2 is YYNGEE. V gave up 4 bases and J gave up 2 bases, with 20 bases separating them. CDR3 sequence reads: CASSPILGGGFTDTQYF. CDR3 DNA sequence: TGTGCCAGCAGCCCCATCCTAGGGGGGGGCTTCACAGATACGCAGTATTTT. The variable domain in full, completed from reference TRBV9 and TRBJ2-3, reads DSGVTQTPKHLITATGQRVTLRCSPRSGDLSVYWYQQSLDQGLQFLIQYYNGEERAKGNILERFSAQQFPDLHSELNLSSLELGDSALYFCASSPILGGGFTDTQYFGPGTRLTVL.

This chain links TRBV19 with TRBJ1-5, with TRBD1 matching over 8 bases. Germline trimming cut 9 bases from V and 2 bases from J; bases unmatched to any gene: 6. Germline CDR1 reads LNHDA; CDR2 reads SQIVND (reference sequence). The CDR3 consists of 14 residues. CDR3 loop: CASRGQARNQPQHF. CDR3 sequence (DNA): TGTGCCAGCCGGGGACAGGCCCGCAATCAGCCCCAGCATTTT.

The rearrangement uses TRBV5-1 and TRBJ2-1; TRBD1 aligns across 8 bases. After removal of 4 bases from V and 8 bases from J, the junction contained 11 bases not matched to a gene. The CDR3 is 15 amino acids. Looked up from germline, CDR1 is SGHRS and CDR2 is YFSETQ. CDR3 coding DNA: TGCGCCAGCAGCGCCTCCGGGACAGGAGTCGATGAGCAGTTCTTC. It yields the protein CASSASGTGVDEQFF. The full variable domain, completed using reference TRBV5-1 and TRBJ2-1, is KAGVTQTPRYLIKTRGQQVTLSCSPISGHRSVSWYQQTPGQGLQFLFEYFSETQRNKGNFPGRFSGRQFSNSRSEMNVSTLELGDSALYLCASSASGTGVDEQFFGPGTRLTVL.

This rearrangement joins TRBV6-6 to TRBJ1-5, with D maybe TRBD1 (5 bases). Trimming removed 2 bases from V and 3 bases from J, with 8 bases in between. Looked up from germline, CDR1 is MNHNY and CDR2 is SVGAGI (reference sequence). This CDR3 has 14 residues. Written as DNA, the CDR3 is TGTGCCAGCAGTTACCGGGGGGTCAATCAGCCCCAGCATTTT. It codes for CASSYRGVNQPQHF.

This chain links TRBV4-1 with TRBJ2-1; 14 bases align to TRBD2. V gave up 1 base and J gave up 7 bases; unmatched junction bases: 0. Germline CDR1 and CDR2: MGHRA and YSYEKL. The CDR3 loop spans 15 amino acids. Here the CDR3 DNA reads TGCGCCAGCAGCCAAGGACTAGCGGGGGGGAATGAGCAGTTCTTC. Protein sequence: CASSQGLAGGNEQFF.

CDR3 nucleotide sequence: TGTGCCAGCAGCTTAAATAGGGGGCACACAGATACGCAGTATTTT. Protein product: CASSLNRGHTDTQYF. The chain joins TRBV7-9 to TRBJ2-3; 7 bases map to TRBD1. V shed 2 bases and J 2 bases; nucleotides not matched to a gene: 4. The CDR3 length is 15 residues. Germline loops: CDR1 SEHNR, CDR2 FQNEAQ (reference sequence). The variable domain in full, with the rest retrieved from reference TRBV7-9 and TRBJ2-3, is DTGVSQNPRHKITKRGQNVTFRCDPISEHNRLYWYRQTLGQGPEFLTYFQNEAQLEKSRLLSDRFSAERPKGSFSTLEIQRTEQGDSAMYLCASSLNRGHTDTQYFGPGTRLTVL.

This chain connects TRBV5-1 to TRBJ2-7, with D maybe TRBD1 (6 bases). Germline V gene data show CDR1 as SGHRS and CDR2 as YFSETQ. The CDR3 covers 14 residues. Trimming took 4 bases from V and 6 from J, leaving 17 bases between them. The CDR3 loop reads CASSTGQNLGEQYF. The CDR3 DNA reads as TGCGCCAGCAGCACCGGACAGAACCTAGGCGAGCAGTACTTC.

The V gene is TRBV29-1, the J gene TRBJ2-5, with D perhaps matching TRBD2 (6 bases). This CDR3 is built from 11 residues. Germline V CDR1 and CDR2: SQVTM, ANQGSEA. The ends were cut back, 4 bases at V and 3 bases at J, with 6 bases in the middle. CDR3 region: CSVGGEETQYF. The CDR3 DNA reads TGCAGCGTTGGCGGGGAAGAGACCCAGTACTTC.

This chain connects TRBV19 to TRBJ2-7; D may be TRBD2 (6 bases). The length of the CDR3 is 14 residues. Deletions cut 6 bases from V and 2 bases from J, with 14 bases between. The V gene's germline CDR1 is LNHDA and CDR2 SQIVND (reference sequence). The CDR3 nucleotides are TGTGCCAGTAGCCCGGGGGTAGGTCCCTACGAGCAGTACTTC. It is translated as CASSPGVGPYEQYF. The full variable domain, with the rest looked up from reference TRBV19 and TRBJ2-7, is DGGITQSPKYLFRKEGQNVTLSCEQNLNHDAMYWYRQDPGQGLRLIYYSQIVNDFQKGDIAEGYSVSREKKESFPLTVTSAQKNPTAFYLCASSPGVGPYEQYFGPGTRLTVT.